This is a list of T cell receptor beta chains from one sample in a study of identical twins. TCRdb reprocessed the 5' RACE reads with MiXCR, giving one entry per CDR3 protein. There are roughly 1,500,000 distinct CDR3 sequences in the sample; around 29% occur only once, and under 0.35% lies in the top ten. The sequencing sample was made of cord blood. The source is a newborn girl in good health. Both conserved end residues are trimmed from each CDR3. The order of the fields is J gene, V gene, CDR3 protein.

>TRBJ1-2|TRBV30
AWSEDDGYGYT
>TRBJ2-3|TRBV5-1
ASSLAGTLTDTQY
>TRBJ2-7|TRBV20-1
SARDFRGHLTYEQY
>TRBJ2-7|TRBV25-1
ASSVRLAGDNEQY
>TRBJ2-1|TRBV29-1
SPRLANEQF
>TRBJ1-5|TRBV29-1
SVPGQPERPQH
>TRBJ2-5|TRBV29-1
SVEDPASGGYNEQY
>TRBJ2-3|TRBV24-1
ATTFEDTQY
>TRBJ2-7|TRBV12-3/TRBV12-4
ASSLETGIEQY
>TRBJ1-1|TRBV7-9
ASSRLRTRFTEAF
>TRBJ2-3|TRBV12-3/TRBV12-4
ASLGLAVFNTQY
>TRBJ2-3|TRBV5-1
ASSFLLAGGSTSTDTQY
>TRBJ1-6|TRBV2
ASGTGGEIYNSPLH
>TRBJ2-1|TRBV4-2
ASSQASAGGLGDEQF
>TRBJ1-3|TRBV10-3
AIRRPTGEAGNTIY
>TRBJ1-4|TRBV6-5
ASRRDVGNEKLF
>TRBJ2-1|TRBV12-3/TRBV12-4
ASSRLAGKDNEQF
>-|TRBV12-3/TRBV12-4
ASSLSPLPYEQY
>TRBJ1-5|TRBV12-3/TRBV12-4
ASSPNTGGGRGNQPQH
>TRBJ1-2|TRBV20-1
SALTDDRLTYHGYT
>TRBJ2-3|TRBV4-2
ASSQLGSGPSTDTQY
>TRBJ2-7|TRBV15
ATSRDRQGAYEQY
>TRBJ2-7|TRBV6-5
ASSYWTDNEQY
>TRBJ2-1|TRBV24-1
ATSDFLTSGHNEQF
>TRBJ1-4|TRBV5-1
ASSLARDTGAKAGGENLF
>TRBJ2-4|TRBV7-7
ASSLGTSGEGEQY
>TRBJ1-1|TRBV20-1
SASGTGGRTEAF
>TRBJ2-7|TRBV6-1
ASSDWENEQY
>TRBJ2-5|TRBV11-3
ASSLMGSGGEETQY
>TRBJ2-7|TRBV5-6
ASSSRWGVYEQY
>TRBJ2-4|TRBV4-1
ASSQEALAGRAKNIQY
>TRBJ2-1|TRBV10-1
ASSEYGRSYNEQF
>TRBJ1-4|TRBV6-6
ASKTAGANEKLF
>TRBJ2-1|TRBV5-6
ASSQRTGLSYNEQF
>TRBJ1-4|TRBV27
ASSIIPATNEKLF
>TRBJ1-6|TRBV27
ASSPRGESSYNSPLH
>TRBJ2-3|TRBV5-1
ASSFRIKLDTQY
>TRBJ2-7|TRBV5-1
ASQMDRGGYEQY
>TRBJ2-1|TRBV6-5
ASSFRGRPYNEQF
>TRBJ2-3|TRBV20-1
SASPASGRGTDTQY
>TRBJ2-1|TRBV4-2
ASSQDTRGIGNEQF
>TRBJ2-3|TRBV12-3/TRBV12-4
ASSFSGGPTTDTQY
>TRBJ2-1|TRBV6-5
ASSYSRLDEQF
>TRBJ2-1|TRBV24-1
ATSDFTKQF
>TRBJ2-1|TRBV20-1
SASSGGGEDNEQF
>TRBJ1-2|TRBV15
ATSRDPRGGYGYT
>TRBJ1-5|TRBV6-1
ASSPRPTGQQPQH
>TRBJ2-7|TRBV14
ASSQDPLAGGFYEQY
>TRBJ2-5|TRBV3-1
ASSRRDREETQY
>TRBJ2-1|TRBV5-6
ASSVQLGYEQF
>TRBJ2-3|TRBV29-1
SVVTSGRADTQY